This is a list of T cell receptor beta chains from one sample in a study of blood T cell repertoires in COVID-19. The method was immunoSEQ multiplex PCR; TCRdb's version includes in-frame clones alone and lacks a portion of them. The sample carries 150,000 to 180,000 clones, roughly 78% recorded once. The sequencing input was peripheral blood. These receptors all come from a man aged 80 or over with acute or convalescent COVID-19. CDR3s include the opening cysteine and the closing phenylalanine or tryptophan. The D gene is left open where the match is weak. For some rows the clone size is stated as once, few or many, or as a class when expanded; others skip it.

d_call | j_call | v_call | clone_size | cdr3_aa | cdr3_nt
TRBD1 | TRBJ2-5 | TRBV6-6 | . | CASSTGGETQYF | TGTGCCAGCAGTACAGGGGGAGAGACCCAGTACTTC
. | TRBJ1-5 | TRBV30 | . | CAWNHISNQPQHF | TGTGCCTGGAACCACATCAGCAATCAGCCCCAGCATTTT
. | TRBJ1-4 | TRBV27 | . | CASSLGLYEKLFF | TGTGCCAGCAGTTTAGGGCTATATGAAAAACTGTTTTTT
. | TRBJ2-3 | TRBV18 | . | CASSERPHADTQYF | TGTGCCAGCTCGGAGCGGCCTCACGCGGATACGCAGTATTTT
TRBD1 | TRBJ1-2 | TRBV15 | . | CATSSIPLTGNGYTF | TGTGCCACCAGCAGCATTCCATTGACAGGGAATGGCTACACCTTC
. | TRBJ1-3 | TRBV11-3 | . | CASSRGSGNTIYF | TGTGCCAGCAGCCGGGGATCTGGAAACACCATATATTTT
TRBD1 | TRBJ1-5 | TRBV19 | . | CASSTTGGRDQPQHF | TGTGCCAGTAGTACCACAGGGGGCAGAGATCAGCCCCAGCATTTT
. | TRBJ2-1 | TRBV2 | few | CASRKEHVEQFF | TGTGCCAGCAGGAAGGAGCACGTTGAGCAGTTCTTC
TRBD1 | TRBJ1-4 | TRBV10-2 | . | CASHGTGDEKLFF | TGCGCCAGCCACGGGACAGGGGATGAAAAACTGTTTTTT
TRBD1 | TRBJ2-1 | TRBV18 | . | CASSPLGTGFSYEQFF | TGTGCCAGCTCACCACTCGGGACAGGGTTTAGCTATGAGCAGTTCTTC
. | TRBJ1-2 | TRBV9 | . | CASSVRAQGTNYGYTF | TGTGCCAGCAGCGTGAGGGCACAGGGAACTAACTATGGCTACACCTTC
. | TRBJ2-5 | TRBV6-6 | . | CASTAWTSQETQYF | TGTGCCAGTACCGCGTGGACTTCTCAAGAGACCCAGTACTTC
. | TRBJ1-2 | TRBV28 | . | CASSPPFEIYGYTF | TGTGCCAGCAGTCCCCCGTTTGAGATCTATGGCTACACCTTC
. | TRBJ1-6 | TRBV5-1 | few | CASSFGQNNSPLHF | TGCGCCAGCAGCTTCGGACAGAATAATTCACCCCTCCACTTT
. | TRBJ1-2 | TRBV4-3 | . | CASSQERGRIGYTF | TGCGCCAGCAGCCAAGAGCGGGGGCGGATTGGCTACACCTTC
. | TRBJ2-3 | TRBV4-1 | . | CASSFSTPDTQYF | TGCGCCAGCAGCTTCTCTACCCCCGATACGCAGTATTTT
. | TRBJ1-1 | TRBV19 | . | CASSHNGHGWGQNTEAFF | TGTGCCAGTAGTCACAACGGACACGGTTGGGGACAGAACACTGAAGCTTTCTTT
TRBD2 | TRBJ2-5 | TRBV5-1 | . | CASSPQGGQETQYF | TGCGCCAGCAGCCCCCAGGGAGGGCAAGAGACCCAGTACTTC
. | TRBJ1-1 | TRBV7-9 | once | CASSPGRGSGTEAFF | TGTGCCAGCAGCCCCGGCCGTGGGTCGGGCACTGAAGCTTTCTTT
TRBD1 | TRBJ2-7 | TRBV18 | . | CASSLRDRDYEQYF | TGTGCCAGCTCACTACGGGACAGAGACTACGAGCAGTACTTC
. | TRBJ2-3 | TRBV10-3 | . | CAISESRGHTDTQYF | TGTGCCATCAGTGAGTCGAGAGGGCACACAGATACGCAGTATTTT
TRBD1 | TRBJ2-2 | TRBV11-2 | . | CASSLVGTGWTGELFF | TGTGCCAGCAGCTTAGTTGGGACAGGGTGGACCGGGGAGCTGTTTTTT
. | TRBJ1-5 | TRBV7-2 | . | CATQAPGTYNQPQHF | TGTGCCACGCAAGCCCCCGGGACATACAATCAGCCCCAGCATTTT
. | TRBJ1-2 | TRBV11-3 | . | CASSVGHTIGYTF | TGTGCCAGCAGCGTAGGCCACACAATTGGCTACACCTTC
TRBD1 | TRBJ1-5 | TRBV6-2/TRBV6-3 | . | CASSATGGNQPQHF | TGTGCCAGCAGTGCCACAGGGGGCAATCAGCCCCAGCATTTT